The 13 T cell receptor beta chains below all came from one sample that was sequenced in a study of blood T cell repertoires in COVID-19. Method: immunoSEQ multiplex PCR; TCRdb's copy keeps in-frame clones and lacks some. The data show under 200,000 clones, roughly 84% seen once. The sequenced sample consisted of peripheral blood. The receptors stem from a woman between 45 and 60 years old with COVID-19, enrolled during active disease.

The chain links TRBV28 to TRBJ1-2, with no clear D. V dropped 6 bases and J dropped 5 bases, with 16 bases sitting between them. Germline loops: CDR1 MDHEN, CDR2 SYDVKM. The CDR3 sequence is 14 residues long. The CDR3 DNA is TGTGCCAGCAGCTACCTCCCGCGCACTTATGGCTACACCTTC. It encodes CASSYLPRTYGYTF.

This sequence joins TRBV3-1 (or the pseudogene TRBV3-2) and TRBJ2-7; 9 bases map to TRBD1. The CDR3 spans 15 residues. The trim removed 1 base at V and 6 bases at J, leaving 7 bases unmatched. Germline CDR1 reads LGHDT; CDR2 reads YNNKEL (reference sequence). The CDR3 DNA sequence: TGTGCCAGCAGCCAAGGGGGGACAGGGTTTCTCGAGCAGTACTTC. This encodes CASSQGGTGFLEQYF.

This clone was recorded once. The chain joins TRBV19 to TRBJ2-5; possible D gene TRBD1, 6 bases. CDR3 length equals 13 residues. Trimming took 6 bases from V and 2 from J, leaving 10 bases between them. Germline CDR1 and CDR2: LNHDA and SQIVND (reference sequence). In DNA, the CDR3 is TGTGCCAGTAGACCTGGACAGCAAGAGACCCAGTACTTC. Translation: CASRPGQQETQYF.

CDR3 sequence reads: CASSQEARTAHYGYTF. The CDR3 region has the DNA TGTGCCAGCAGCCAAGAGGCCCGGACAGCGCACTATGGCTACACCTTC. The chain is built from TRBV4-2 and TRBJ1-2, with D possibly TRBD1 on 6 matching bases. CDR3 length equals 16 residues. V was pared by 0 bases and J by 3 bases, with 14 bases between. Germline lookup yields CDR1 LGHNA and CDR2 YNFKEQ.

This sequence joins TRBV11-3 and TRBJ1-1; D is uncertain. The CDR3 consists of 16 residues. Trimming took 0 bases from V and 2 from J, leaving 13 bases between them. CDR1 is SGHNT and CDR2 is YENEEA in the germline V gene. The CDR3 protein is CASSLDASRGNTEAFF. The DNA of the CDR3 is TGTGCCAGCAGCTTAGATGCTTCGAGAGGAAACACTGAAGCTTTCTTT.

The CDR3 protein is CASSPRPSGTVSGNTIYF. CDR3 nucleotides: TGCGCCAGCAGCCCAAGACCTTCAGGGACAGTATCTGGAAACACCATATATTTT. V is TRBV5-1 and J is TRBJ1-3; 7 nucleotides line up with TRBD1. The CDR3 is made up of 18 amino acids. Germline CDR1 reads SGHRS; CDR2 reads YFSETQ. With 4 bases clipped from V and 1 base from J, the junction kept 14 bases outside the gene matches. Looking up the rest from reference TRBV5-1 and TRBJ1-3 gives the full variable domain: KAGVTQTPRYLIKTRGQQVTLSCSPISGHRSVSWYQQTPGQGLQFLFEYFSETQRNKGNFPGRFSGRQFSNSRSEMNVSTLELGDSALYLCASSPRPSGTVSGNTIYFGEGSWLTVV.

The chain is built from TRBV11-3 and TRBJ2-1; D possibly corresponds to TRBD2 (5 bases). Germline V gene data show CDR1 as SGHNT and CDR2 as YENEEA. This CDR3 comprises 15 residues. Trimming cost V 1 base and J 4 bases, with 11 bases left between them. In nucleotides, the CDR3 is TGTGCCAGCAGCTTAGGGCTAGCACTGTACAATGAGCAGTTCTTC. This gives the protein CASSLGLALYNEQFF.

The chain recombines TRBV4-2 with TRBJ2-2; 10 bases line up with TRBD1. Trimming cost V 1 base and J 6 bases; bases outside gene matches: 2. CDR1 and CDR2 from the germline V gene are LGHNA and YNFKEQ. The CDR3 is 15 residues long. CDR3 DNA: TGTGCCAGCAGCCAAGGGGACAGGGGTTCCGGGGAGCTGTTTTTT. It yields the protein CASSQGDRGSGELFF.

J is TRBJ2-3 and V is TRBV13, with unresolved D. V was cut by 10 bases and J by 6 bases, with 17 bases left in between. The CDR3 contains 13 residues. The germline CDR1 and CDR2 sequences are PRHDT and FYEKMQ (reference sequence). CDR3 protein: CATLRLVTDTQYF. The CDR3 DNA reads TGTGCCACCCTACGCCTAGTAACCGATACGCAGTATTTT.

The chain links TRBV7-2 to TRBJ1-1; tentatively, D is TRBD1 (5 bases). The CDR3 runs 15 residues. Trimming took 4 bases from V and 0 from J, leaving 12 bases between them. The germline gives CDR1 SGHTA, CDR2 FQGNSA. CDR3 protein: CASSSGGPMNTEAFF. CDR3 nucleotides: TGTGCCAGCAGCTCGGGGGGACCCATGAACACTGAAGCTTTCTTT. The variable domain in full, with the rest retrieved from reference TRBV7-2 and TRBJ1-1, is GAGVSQSPSNKVTEKGKDVELRCDPISGHTALYWYRQSLGQGLEFLIYFQGNSAPDKSGLPSDRFSAERTGGSVSTLTIQRTQQEDSAVYLCASSSGGPMNTEAFFGQGTRLTVV.

The chain uses TRBV4-2 and TRBJ2-3; weak D call: TRBD1 (6 bases). Germline V gives CDR1 LGHNA, CDR2 YNFKEQ. The V end was cut by 1 base, the J end by 1 base, with 9 bases between. The CDR3 loop spans 15 amino acids. DNA of the CDR3: TGTGCCAGCAGCCAAGGACAGGACCGCACAGATACGCAGTATTTT. Translation gives CASSQGQDRTDTQYF.

V and J are TRBV2 and TRBJ2-5; D is possibly TRBD1 (5 bases). Per germline, CDR1 SNHLY and CDR2 FYNNEI. This CDR3 has 12 amino acids. The V end was cut by 6 bases, the J end by 2 bases, with 7 bases between. The CDR3 bases are TGTGCCAGCAGGACAGAGCAAGAGACCCAGTACTTC. Its protein is CASRTEQETQYF.

The V gene is TRBV6-1, the J gene TRBJ2-7, with 7 nucleotides matching TRBD1. The V gene end was trimmed by 3 bases and the J gene end by 2 bases; junction bases not matched to a gene: 4. From germline, CDR1 is MNHNS and CDR2 SASEGT. The CDR3 is made up of 14 amino acids. CDR3 amino acids: CASSDDRDPYEQYF. CDR3 bases: TGTGCCAGCAGTGATGACAGGGACCCCTACGAGCAGTACTTC.